This entry features one T cell receptor beta chain sequence. Germline and junction disagree at one end, which may indicate a read error. TCR beta cDNA came from about 450 ng total RNA, primed with a constant-region primer. Researchers made the TCR beta libraries by running three nested multiplex PCR rounds with slightly modified ARM-PCR. TCRdb used MiXCR to reprocess the multiplex PCR reads, holding one entry per CDR3 protein. The data contain about 92,000 distinct CDR3 sequences, roughly 70% of them singletons. The source of the sample is a study of tumor-infiltrating lymphocytes in primary liver carcinoma. Co-extracting RNA and DNA was done with roughly 18-32 mg of unsorted bulk tissue as input. Surgical resection was used to treat these primary liver carcinoma patients. The receptor was isolated from a man aged 35-49 years with primary liver carcinoma and hepatitis B virus infection. The sequenced sample consisted of tumor-adjacent normal liver tissue.

The CDR3 protein is CANSLAGIADTHYF. The CDR3 nucleotides read TGTGCCAACAGCTTGGCGGGGATAGCAGATACGCACTATTTT. The genes are TRBV5-5 and TRBJ2-3, with a possible D match to TRBD2 (6 bases). Germline CDR1 is SGHKS and CDR2 is YYEKEE (reference sequence). This CDR3 spans 14 amino acids.